Shown below are 13 T cell receptor beta chains from a single sample sequenced in a study of tumor-infiltrating lymphocytes in primary liver carcinoma. Starting material for RNA and DNA co-extraction consisted of about 17-30 mg of unsorted bulk tissue. Making TCR beta cDNA involved approximately 480 ng total RNA and a constant-region primer. ARM-PCR, slightly modified, supplied the TCR beta libraries through three nested multiplex PCR rounds. TRBV1-TRBV30 forward primers and a C-beta reverse primer were used in the first two PCR rounds, which each ran for around 10 cycles. TCRdb re-called the multiplex PCR reads with MiXCR, one entry per CDR3 protein. This sample has around 100,000 distinct CDR3 sequences, with around 63% found just once. The specimen sequenced was liver tumor tissue from sampling region 5. The subset was: tumor region T5, tumor centre. The receptors shown here come from a woman aged 55-70 years with primary liver carcinoma and hepatitis B virus infection.

Comments on this clonotype: A junction boundary mismatches the germline segment, possibly from a read error. The CDR3 DNA is TGCGCCAGCAGGGACAGGGGAGGAAGGAGAGACGGGCAGTACTTC. Translation: CASRDRGGRRDGQYF. V gene TRBV6-5 combines with J gene TRBJ2-7; the match to TRBD1 covers 10 bases. The CDR3 is 15 residues long. CDR1 is MNHEY, CDR2 SVGAGI, per germline.

As to this clonotype: This CDR3 fails to terminate in the conserved phenylalanine or tryptophan, so it likely reflects a read error. The genes are TRBV6-1 and TRBJ1-3; D is ambiguous. CDR3 length: 14 residues. CDR1 is MNHNS and CDR2 is SASEGT in the germline V gene. This CDR3 reads CTSSGLTPGNTIYY. The CDR3 nucleotides read TGTACCAGCAGTGGCCTCACGCCTGGAAACACCATATATTAT.

This rearrangement joins TRBV24-1 to TRBJ2-1; TRBD2 matches at 12 bases. Germline values: CDR1 KGHDR, CDR2 SFDVKD. V shed 2 bases and J 1 base; nucleotides not matched to a gene: 2. This CDR3 has 17 residues. CDR3 sequence: CATSDSSGRASYNEQFF. For the CDR3, the DNA is TGTGCCACCAGTGATTCTAGCGGGAGGGCTTCCTACAATGAGCAGTTCTTC.

There are a few counts of this clonotype. This could be a read error, since a much larger clone is one nucleotide away. This chain links TRBV30 with TRBJ2-7; 11 bases match TRBD2. Per the germline V gene, CDR1 is GTSNPN and CDR2 is SVGIG (reference sequence). The CDR3 length is 15 residues. The CDR3 DNA reads TGTGCCTGCCCCACTAGCGGGAGCGGAATCAGCGAGCAGCACTTC. It translates to CACPTSGSGISEQHF. Supplemented by reference TRBV30 and TRBJ2-7, the full variable domain reads SQTIHQWPATLVQPVGSPLSLECTVEGTSNPNLYWYRQAAGRGLQLLFYSVGIGQISSEVPQNLSASRPQDRQFILSSKKLLLSDSGFYLCACPTSGSGISEQHFGPGTRLTVT.

In regard to this clonotype: The CDR3 does not end in the conserved phenylalanine or tryptophan, so this is likely a read error. The CDR3 DNA follows: TGTGCCAGCAGGGTCGTTACAGGCAACCAAGAGACTCAGTACATC. Protein: CASRVVTGNQETQYI. The V and J genes are TRBV6-5 and TRBJ2-5; the D gene is possibly TRBD1 (5 bases). The CDR3 length is 15 residues. CDR1 is MNHEY, CDR2 SVGAGI, per germline.

This clonotype has at least ten counts. The chain uses TRBV21-1 and TRBJ2-7; the table gives TRBD1 as D, unverified against the DNA. TRBV21-1 is recorded as a pseudogene. The length of the CDR3 is 15 residues. The CDR3 sequence is CASSEWGSRFHEQYF. In DNA form, the CDR3 reads TGTGCCAGCAGCGAGTGGGGGAGCAGGTTCCACGAGCAGTACTTC.

This clonotype was observed many times. The genes are TRBV5-1 and TRBJ2-7; 9 bases are a match to TRBD2. V trimming: 2 bases; J trimming: 0 bases; junction bases outside the gene matches: 3. Looked up from germline, CDR1 is SGHRS and CDR2 is YFSETQ. The CDR3 length is 15 residues. This chain's CDR3 is CASSFSSGGSYEQYF. The CDR3 DNA is TGCGCCAGCAGCTTCAGTAGCGGGGGCTCCTACGAGCAGTACTTC.

About this clonotype itself: It is likely a read error, because the conserved phenylalanine at the end of the CDR3 is missing. This chain links TRBV2 with TRBJ2-7, with D possibly matching TRBD2 (5 bases). This CDR3 spans 15 amino acids. The germline gives CDR1 SNHLY, CDR2 FYNNEI. Trimming took 5 bases from V and 1 from J, leaving 15 bases between them. CDR3 nucleotide sequence: TGTGCCAGCAGTCGGAGCGGCACGGTGTCCTACGAGCAGTACCTC. As protein: CASSRSGTVSYEQYL.

The chain uses TRBV18 and TRBJ2-7; 10 bases agree with TRBD1. CDR1 is KGHSH, CDR2 LQKENI, per germline. This CDR3 has 15 residues. Trimming removed 3 bases from V and 3 bases from J; junction bases left unmatched: 5. The CDR3 sequence is CASSPRDRGGYEQYF. As DNA, the CDR3 is TGTGCCAGCTCACCGAGGGACAGGGGAGGCTACGAGCAGTACTTC.

This clonotype has a handful of counts. The rearrangement joins TRBV20-1 to TRBJ2-4; 7 bases line up with TRBD2. V gave up 2 bases and J gave up 8 bases; unmatched junction bases: 6. Germline V CDR1 and CDR2: DFQATT, SNEGSKA (reference sequence). This CDR3 is 13 amino acids long. The CDR3 sequence: CSARWRESYIQYF. CDR3 bases: TGCAGTGCTAGATGGCGGGAGAGTTACATTCAGTACTTC.

The rearrangement links TRBV11-2 to TRBJ1-1; D gene ambiguous. CDR1 SGHAT and CDR2 FQNNGV come from the germline V gene. The CDR3 runs 13 residues. V was pared by 0 bases and J by 8 bases, with 10 bases between. The CDR3 nucleotides are TGTGCCAGCAGCTTAGAGAGCTCTGCCGAAGCTTTCTTT. Translation: CASSLESSAEAFF. The complete variable domain, with remaining parts taken from reference TRBV11-2 and TRBJ1-1, reads EAGVAQSPRYKIIEKRQSVAFWCNPISGHATLYWYQQILGQGPKLLIQFQNNGVVDDSQLPKDRFSAERLKGVDSTLKIQPAKLEDSAVYLCASSLESSAEAFFGQGTRLTVV.

To note about this clonotype: This sequence may be a read error, since a much larger clone differs from it by one base. V gene TRBV5-4 combines with J gene TRBJ2-7; D is possibly TRBD2 (6 bases). V shed 4 bases and J shed 3 bases, with 17 bases lying between them. The germline gives CDR1 SGHNT, CDR2 YYREEE (reference sequence). The CDR3 totals 15 residues. The CDR3 is CASSIGRGGDYEQYF. The CDR3 DNA sequence: TGTGCCAGCAGCATCGGGAGAGGAGGCGACTACGAGCAGTACTTC.

On this clonotype: This may arise from a read error, as a much more abundant clone is one base away. The chain employs TRBV6-1 and TRBJ2-5; D is unresolved. Looked up from germline, CDR1 is MNHNS and CDR2 is SASEGT. V was pared by 8 bases and J by 3 bases, with 13 bases between. This CDR3 contains 13 residues. CDR3 coding DNA: TGTGCCAGCGTTCAAGGGTCCAAAGAGACCCAGTACTTC. Translating gives CASVQGSKETQYF.